The 7 T cell receptor beta chains below come from one sample, sequenced in a study of blood T cell repertoires in COVID-19 (TCRdb year 2020). The method behind the library was the immunoSEQ multiplex PCR assay. Sourced from immuneACCESS, this table was stored by TCRdb with only in-frame sequences that have V and J called. A share of the clones is absent; for the studies checked, an unresolved V gene accounts for under half, and the remainder has no known explanation. For this sample the table gives over 45,000 clones, of which 90% to 95% were detected only once. The biggest ten clones account for about 4.2% of the sample. The sequencing sample was made of peripheral blood. The receptors derive from a man aged 50-60 years with acute or convalescent COVID-19.

This clone came up once. The CDR3 loop is CASSSGLAGGSYEQYF. The CDR3 coding sequence is TGTGCCAGCAGTTCCGGACTAGCGGGAGGGTCCTACGAGCAGTACTTC. The V gene is TRBV28, the J gene TRBJ2-7; TRBD2 matches 15 bases. This CDR3 is built from 16 residues. Trimming took 4 bases from V and 1 from J; bases not matched to a gene: 2. CDR1 and CDR2 (germline): MDHEN, SYDVKM.

V and J are TRBV19 and TRBJ2-1; D is possibly TRBD1 (5 bases). V lost 1 base and J 7 bases, leaving 8 bases between the germline ends. The germline V gene has CDR1 LNHDA and CDR2 SQIVND (reference sequence). This CDR3 is 13 amino acids long. The CDR3 coding sequence is TGTGCCAGTAGTATAGTGTCAGGGAATGAGCAGTTCTTC. It specifies CASSIVSGNEQFF.

The chain couples TRBV4-2 to TRBJ1-3, with 9 nucleotides matching TRBD1. This CDR3 has 17 amino acids. Trimming took 3 bases from V and 0 from J; bases not matched to a gene: 6. CDR1 LGHNA and CDR2 YNFKEQ come from the germline V gene. DNA of the CDR3: TGTGCCAGCAGCCAGCTGGGACAGGGTCTCTCTGGAAACACCATATATTTT. This codes for CASSQLGQGLSGNTIYF.

V usage is TRBV7-2 and J usage is TRBJ2-1, with D possibly matching TRBD2 (6 bases). The V end was cut by 1 base, the J end by 0 bases, with 13 bases between. The CDR3 has 17 residues. Germline values: CDR1 SGHTA, CDR2 FQGNSA. CDR3: CASSLVGDLSSYNEQFF. DNA for the CDR3: TGTGCCAGCAGCTTAGTGGGGGACTTAAGCTCCTACAATGAGCAGTTCTTC.

Notes on this clone: Other DNA sequences in the sample encode the same CDR3. The chain couples TRBV19 to TRBJ2-7; 7 bases map to TRBD1. This CDR3 has 15 residues. The V and J ends lost 1 base and 2 bases, in that order; junction bases with no gene match: 5. Germline V gives CDR1 LNHDA, CDR2 SQIVND (reference sequence). Written as DNA, the CDR3 is TGTGCCAGTAGTATAGTTGCAGGGGGAACCTACGAGCAGTACTTC. Translation: CASSIVAGGTYEQYF.

This chain uses TRBV5-6 with TRBJ2-1, with 13 positions matching TRBD2. The CDR3 is 15 amino acids. The ends lost 4 bases at V and 7 bases at J; junction bases unmatched: 5. In germline, CDR1 is SGHDT, CDR2 YYEEEE. This chain's CDR3 is CASSEGLAGTNEQFF. CDR3 nucleotide sequence: TGTGCCAGCAGCGAGGGACTAGCGGGAACGAATGAGCAGTTCTTC.

The V gene is TRBV5-5, the J gene TRBJ2-5; 10 bases line up with TRBD2. This CDR3 has 17 amino acids. The V gene end was trimmed by 0 bases and the J gene end by 1 base; junction bases not matched to a gene: 6. Germline V gene lookup returns CDR1 SGHKS and CDR2 YYEKEE (reference sequence). The CDR3 DNA reads as TGTGCCAGCAGCTTGGGCTTAGCGGGAGGAATCCAAGAGACCCAGTACTTC. Amino acids: CASSLGLAGGIQETQYF.